Below are 32 T cell receptor beta chains sequenced from a single sample in a study of OX40 agonist ivuxolimab in advanced cancers. This table comes from immunoSEQ multiplex PCR, and its TCRdb copy is limited to in-frame clones, with some not included. Among 65,000 to 85,000 clones listed, about 85% were seen once. Source: CD4+ or CD8+ T cells sorted from blood, taken in a trial of the OX40 agonist ivuxolimab. Receptors were obtained from an adult with an advanced solid tumor such as melanoma, head and neck, liver or kidney cancer.

This sequence joins TRBV18 and TRBJ2-4, with D possibly being TRBD1 (6 bases). V was cut by 4 bases and J by 4 bases, with 11 bases left in between. Germline V lookup: CDR1 KGHSH, CDR2 LQKENI. The CDR3 extends over 14 amino acids. CDR3 bases: TGTGCCAGCTCACTACAGGGTAATAAAAACATTCAGTACTTC. It is translated as CASSLQGNKNIQYF.

The genes are TRBV4-3 and TRBJ2-7, with D possibly matching TRBD2 (6 bases). The CDR3 totals 14 residues. CDR1 and CDR2 from the germline V gene are LGHNA and YSLEER. Between the trimmed V and J ends, which lost 1 base and 3 bases, there was a span of 10 bases. The CDR3 DNA sequence: TGCGCCAGCAGCCAAGGTACGGGGGTCTACGAGCAGTACTTC. Its translation is CASSQGTGVYEQYF.

The V gene is TRBV7-2, the J gene TRBJ1-1; 10 nucleotides match TRBD1. V trimming: 0 bases; J trimming: 6 bases; junction bases outside the gene matches: 7. The germline gives CDR1 SGHTA, CDR2 FQGNSA. There are 16 residues in the CDR3. The CDR3, as DNA: TGTGCCAGCAGCTTAGCCGTGACAGGGGGCGCCGCTGAAGCTTTCTTT. Encoded protein: CASSLAVTGGAAEAFF.

The chain has TRBV11-2 and TRBJ2-1, with TRBD2 identical over 11 bases. Germline V gives CDR1 SGHAT, CDR2 FQNNGV. The CDR3 length is 16 residues. Trimming removed 4 bases from V and 8 bases from J; junction bases left unmatched: 10. The chain's CDR3 is CASSSPTSGSIYEQFF. The CDR3 nucleotides are TGTGCCAGCAGCTCTCCAACTAGCGGGAGCATCTATGAGCAGTTCTTC. The complete variable domain, with remaining parts taken from reference TRBV11-2 and TRBJ2-1, reads EAGVAQSPRYKIIEKRQSVAFWCNPISGHATLYWYQQILGQGPKLLIQFQNNGVVDDSQLPKDRFSAERLKGVDSTLKIQPAKLEDSAVYLCASSSPTSGSIYEQFFGPGTRLTVL.

The chain joins TRBV19 to TRBJ2-5, with no clear D. Germline CDR1 and CDR2: LNHDA and SQIVND (reference sequence). Trimming removed 1 base from V and 2 bases from J, with 11 bases in between. CDR3 size: 15 residues. The CDR3 coding sequence is TGTGCCAGTAGTATAGGAAACGGTCGACAAGAGACCCAGTACTTC. This encodes CASSIGNGRQETQYF.

This clone was counted a single time. The chain carries TRBV19 and TRBJ2-7; tentatively, D is TRBD1 or TRBD2 (6 bases each). The CDR3 is 15 residues long. V was pared by 3 bases and J by 0 bases, with 12 bases between. Germline CDR1 LNHDA, CDR2 SQIVND (reference sequence). As DNA, the CDR3 is TGTGCCAGTAGTATTGGGGGGACAATCTCCTACGAGCAGTACTTC. Translation: CASSIGGTISYEQYF.

The CDR3 loop is CASSVGTSGGGEQYF. The CDR3 DNA reads as TGTGCCAGCAGCGTAGGGACTAGCGGGGGTGGCGAGCAGTACTTC. The chain couples TRBV9 to TRBJ2-7; 13 positions agree with TRBD2. The junction had 3 bases not matched to a gene; V was cut back by 0 bases and J by 6 bases. The CDR3 has 15 amino acids. Germline lookup yields CDR1 SGDLS and CDR2 YYNGEE.

This clone was observed at least ten times. V gene TRBV11-3 combines with J gene TRBJ1-6; D gene ambiguous. Germline V gene data show CDR1 as SGHNT and CDR2 as YENEEA. The CDR3 is made up of 14 amino acids. V lost 3 bases and J 7 bases, leaving 10 bases between the germline ends. The CDR3 sequence is CASSLSGTNSPLHF. CDR3 sequence (DNA): TGTGCCAGCAGCTTGTCAGGAACAAATTCACCCCTCCACTTT.

V is TRBV18 and J is TRBJ2-7, with TRBD2 matching 15 bases. The CDR3 extends over 17 amino acids. Germline V gives CDR1 KGHSH, CDR2 LQKENI. The V segment lost 5 bases and the J segment 3 bases; nucleotides outside the gene matches: 8. In nucleotides, the CDR3 is TGTGCCAGCTCAAGCCCGGGACTAGCGGGGGGTCTCTACGAGCAGTACTTC. Protein sequence: CASSSPGLAGGLYEQYF.

The V gene is TRBV19, the J gene TRBJ2-5; 9 bases are shared with TRBD1. V lost 3 bases to trimming and J lost 5 bases; unmatched junction nucleotides: 10. The length of the CDR3 is 16 residues. Germline V lookup: CDR1 LNHDA, CDR2 SQIVND (reference sequence). CDR3: CASSIGTGGLRETQYF. The DNA for the CDR3 is TGTGCCAGTAGTATTGGAACAGGGGGCTTGAGGGAGACCCAGTACTTC.

The chain recombines TRBV10-3 with TRBJ1-5; 9 nucleotides line up with TRBD1. The V segment lost 3 bases and the J segment 0 bases; nucleotides outside the gene matches: 6. Germline CDR1 reads ENHRY; CDR2 reads SYGVKD. The CDR3 runs to 17 residues. The CDR3 reads CAISEYWTGDSNQPQHF. DNA of the CDR3: TGTGCCATCAGTGAATATTGGACAGGGGATAGCAATCAGCCCCAGCATTTT.

This chain uses TRBV4-3 with TRBJ1-4; TRBD1 agrees at 7 bases. CDR3 size: 19 residues. V was clipped by 4 bases and J by 3 bases; unmatched bases: 17. Germline values: CDR1 LGHNA, CDR2 YSLEER. In DNA, the CDR3 is TGCGCCAGCAGCCCTTCATCAGGGACAGATTCCTTGGCTAATGAAAAACTGTTTTTT. This gives the protein CASSPSSGTDSLANEKLFF.

The V gene is TRBV19, the J gene TRBJ2-7; D ambiguous. V was trimmed by 2 bases and J by 3 bases, leaving 14 bases between them. Germline V lookup: CDR1 LNHDA, CDR2 SQIVND (reference sequence). The CDR3 consists of 15 residues. This CDR3 reads CASSISLRLNYEQYF. The CDR3 DNA reads TGTGCCAGTAGTATAAGCTTGAGGCTCAACTACGAGCAGTACTTC.

A few counts support this clone. V usage is TRBV10-3 and J usage is TRBJ2-2, with a tentative D call TRBD2 (5 bases). The CDR3 consists of 16 residues. Germline V CDR1 and CDR2: ENHRY, SYGVKD. V dropped 6 bases and J dropped 0 bases, with 14 bases sitting between them. CDR3 region: CAIRLGEGTNTGELFF. In DNA, the CDR3 is TGTGCCATCAGACTGGGCGAGGGAACGAACACCGGGGAGCTGTTTTTT.

J is TRBJ1-3 and V is TRBV7-8, with D hard to call. Germline lookup yields CDR1 SGHVS and CDR2 FQNEAQ. The CDR3 has 17 amino acids. Trimming shortened V by 0 bases and J by 0 bases, and 12 bases separated the two germline ends. The CDR3 nucleotides read TGTGCCAGCAGCTTAGCGGTGCGGGGATCCTCTGGAAACACCATATATTTT. It translates to CASSLAVRGSSGNTIYF.

The chain combines TRBV6-5 with TRBJ2-7; TRBD1 agrees at 9 bases. J gave up 6 bases and V 5 bases, and 11 bases lay outside the gene matches. Germline CDR1 and CDR2: MNHEY and SVGAGI. CDR3 size: 15 residues. The CDR3 region is CASSPGQGRGAEQYF. The CDR3 nucleotides read TGTGCCAGCAGTCCGGGACAGGGACGTGGGGCCGAGCAGTACTTC.

The chain recombines TRBV5-6 with TRBJ1-2; no reliable D call. The CDR3 spans 14 residues. Trimming left V 0 bases short and J 8 bases short, with 14 bases between. The germline V gene encodes CDR1 SGHDT and CDR2 YYEEEE. The CDR3 spells CASSLGAPGRGYTF. CDR3 in DNA: TGTGCCAGCAGCTTGGGGGCACCCGGAAGAGGCTACACCTTC.

This chain joins TRBV30 and TRBJ2-7, with 9 bases aligning to TRBD2. The CDR3 is 13 amino acids. CDR1 is GTSNPN, CDR2 SVGIG, per germline (reference sequence). V dropped 3 bases and J dropped 7; count of bases not matched to a gene: 7. The CDR3 loop is CAWRTSGSVEQYF. The CDR3 DNA sequence: TGTGCCTGGAGGACTAGCGGTTCAGTAGAGCAGTACTTC. Based on the CDR3 plus reference TRBV30 and TRBJ2-7, the full variable domain is SQTIHQWPATLVQPVGSPLSLECTVEGTSNPNLYWYRQAAGRGLQLLFYSVGIGQISSEVPQNLSASRPQDRQFILSSKKLLLSDSGFYLCAWRTSGSVEQYFGPGTRLTVT.

This rearrangement joins TRBV19 to TRBJ1-3; D ambiguous. The CDR3 has 13 amino acids. Germline CDR1 LNHDA, CDR2 SQIVND (reference sequence). V dropped 11 bases and J dropped 3 bases, with 14 bases sitting between them. The CDR3 region has the DNA TGTGCCTCTGGAGGGCGAGATGGAAACACCATATATTTT. It encodes CASGGRDGNTIYF.

The V call is TRBV19, the J call TRBJ2-7, with TRBD1 matching over 9 bases. With V trimmed by 3 bases and J by 5 bases, 8 bases remained unmatched. This CDR3 is 15 amino acids long. CDR1 is LNHDA, CDR2 SQIVND, per germline (reference sequence). In DNA, the CDR3 is TGTGCCAGTAGTATTGGAGGACAGGGGTTCCACGAGCAGTACTTC. It is translated as CASSIGGQGFHEQYF. Together with reference TRBV19 and TRBJ2-7, the CDR3 gives the full variable domain: DGGITQSPKYLFRKEGQNVTLSCEQNLNHDAMYWYRQDPGQGLRLIYYSQIVNDFQKGDIAEGYSVSREKKESFPLTVTSAQKNPTAFYLCASSIGGQGFHEQYFGPGTRLTVT.

V is TRBV7-2 and J is TRBJ2-3, with D uncertain. V lost 5 bases to trimming and J lost 2 bases, with 8 bases between them. Germline V lookup: CDR1 SGHTA, CDR2 FQGNSA. The CDR3 totals 13 residues. In DNA, the CDR3 is TGTGCCAGCAGCGAGGACCCCACAGATACGCAGTATTTT. This gives the protein CASSEDPTDTQYF.

This chain uses TRBV4-1 with TRBJ1-4; D not resolved. The V gene's germline CDR1 is MGHRA and CDR2 YSYEKL. V was trimmed by 1 base and J by 4 bases, leaving 10 bases between them. This CDR3 is 15 amino acids long. CDR3: CASSQGYGDNEKLFF. As DNA, the CDR3 is TGCGCCAGCAGCCAAGGGTACGGAGATAATGAAAAACTGTTTTTT.

In nucleotides, the CDR3 is TGCGCCAGCCAGCAAAAGGCCGGGGCGAATGAAAAACTGTTTTTT. This sequence encodes CASQQKAGANEKLFF. This chain joins TRBV5-1 and TRBJ1-4; perhaps TRBD1 as D (5 bases). The CDR3 has 15 amino acids. The V end was cut by 7 bases, the J end by 5 bases, with 18 bases between. In germline, CDR1 is SGHRS, CDR2 YFSETQ.

J is TRBJ2-5 and V is TRBV6-5; no reliable D call. V was pared by 6 bases and J by 0 bases, with 11 bases between. The CDR3 loop spans 14 amino acids. Germline CDR1 is MNHEY and CDR2 is SVGAGI. The DNA for the CDR3 is TGTGCCAGCAGCCATCGTTTGTACCAAGAGACCCAGTACTTC. It is translated as CASSHRLYQETQYF.

The rearrangement uses TRBV5-6 and TRBJ1-2; 12 bases are shared with TRBD1. V lost 4 bases to trimming and J lost 7 bases; unmatched junction nucleotides: 17. CDR3 length: 18 amino acids. Germline loops: CDR1 SGHDT, CDR2 YYEEEE. The CDR3 nucleotides are TGTGCCAGCAGCCTGAGACTCCGGGACAGGGGGCACAGGGGTGGCTACACCTTC. Amino acid sequence: CASSLRLRDRGHRGGYTF.

The V and J genes are TRBV10-3 and TRBJ2-7, with 9 bases aligning to TRBD2. Trimming at V came to 0 bases and at J to 0 bases, leaving 9 bases not matched to a gene. Germline V gene data show CDR1 as ENHRY and CDR2 as SYGVKD. The CDR3 totals 18 residues. CDR3 loop: CAISESTASGVNSYEQYF. The CDR3 bases are TGTGCCATCAGTGAGTCGACGGCTAGCGGGGTTAACTCCTACGAGCAGTACTTC.

The CDR3 DNA follows: TGTGCCAGCAGCTTTAGCGGGGGGGCCGTCTACGAGCAGTACTTC. This translates into CASSFSGGAVYEQYF. The chain has TRBV7-2 and TRBJ2-7; TRBD2 matches at 11 bases. Germline V gene sequence: CDR1 SGHTA, CDR2 FQGNSA. V gave up 3 bases and J gave up 3 bases; unmatched junction bases: 4. The CDR3 is 15 residues long.

J is TRBJ2-3 and V is TRBV5-4; maybe TRBD2 (6 bases). Germline assignment: CDR1 SGHNT and CDR2 YYREEE (reference sequence). CDR3 length: 14 amino acids. V gave up 0 bases and J gave up 3 bases, with 8 bases separating them. The CDR3 DNA reads TGTGCCAGCAGCTTGGGCGGGATAACAGATACGCAGTATTTT. Its translation is CASSLGGITDTQYF. Supplemented by reference TRBV5-4 and TRBJ2-3, the full variable domain reads ETGVTQSPTHLIKTRGQQVTLRCSSQSGHNTVSWYQQALGQGPQFIFQYYREEENGRGNFPPRFSGLQFPNYSSELNVNALELDDSALYLCASSLGGITDTQYFGPGTRLTVL.

DNA of the CDR3: TGCGCCAGCAGTGTAGGGGTCCCCGTTCAGCCCCAGCATTTT. Protein: CASSVGVPVQPQHF. This chain connects TRBV10-2 to TRBJ1-5, with a weak D call TRBD1 (5 bases). CDR3 size: 14 residues. The germline V gene encodes CDR1 WSHSY and CDR2 SAAADI. The V gene lost 4 bases and the J gene lost 6 bases, with 13 bases spanning the gap.

The gene calls are TRBV6-5 and TRBJ2-5; 8 nucleotides agree with TRBD1. With V trimmed by 0 bases and J by 6 bases, 6 bases remained unmatched. The CDR3 runs to 15 residues. Germline values: CDR1 MNHEY, CDR2 SVGAGI. The DNA for the CDR3 is TGTGCCAGCAGTTACTCCTGGACAGGGACGCAGACCCAGTACTTC. Its protein product is CASSYSWTGTQTQYF.

The CDR3 DNA follows: TGTGCCAGCAGTTCCCAGGGACAGGGGGCGAGGCAGCCCCAGCATTTT. This gives the protein CASSSQGQGARQPQHF. This chain joins TRBV2 and TRBJ1-5, with 12 bases lining up with TRBD1. The junction had 9 bases not matched to a gene; V was cut back by 5 bases and J by 7 bases. The CDR3 is 16 amino acids. Per the germline V gene, CDR1 is SNHLY and CDR2 is FYNNEI.

This clone was seen once. V is TRBV9 and J is TRBJ2-3; 8 bases are a match to TRBD2. There are 16 residues in the CDR3. V shed 4 bases and J 2 bases; nucleotides not matched to a gene: 9. The germline gives CDR1 SGDLS, CDR2 YYNGEE. CDR3 nucleotides: TGTGCCAGCAGCCGCGGCAACGGGGGGGCCACAGATACGCAGTATTTT. It yields the protein CASSRGNGGATDTQYF. The full variable domain, in which reference TRBV9 and TRBJ2-3 provide the parts outside the CDR3, is DSGVTQTPKHLITATGQRVTLRCSPRSGDLSVYWYQQSLDQGLQFLIQYYNGEERAKGNILERFSAQQFPDLHSELNLSSLELGDSALYFCASSRGNGGATDTQYFGPGTRLTVL.